The 17 T cell receptor beta chains in this list originate from one sample, sequenced in a study of hypomethylating agent response in myelodysplastic syndrome. Generated by immunoSEQ multiplex PCR, the TCRdb table keeps only in-frame clones and is missing some. The table lists about 5,900 clones, roughly nine tenths of them singletons. Here the sequenced sample was bone marrow, taken before or after starting hypomethylating agent treatment for myelodysplastic syndrome (not recorded which). The source of these receptors is a human donor with myelodysplastic syndrome.

The rearrangement uses TRBV27 and TRBJ2-3; 7 positions agree with TRBD2. The junction had 11 bases not matched to a gene; V was cut back by 2 bases and J by 9 bases. Germline CDR1 MNHEY, CDR2 SMNVEV (reference sequence). This CDR3 region has 15 residues. The CDR3 here is CASSLLRGTGGTQYF. DNA for the CDR3: TGTGCCAGCAGTTTACTGCGGGGGACGGGTGGGACGCAGTATTTT.

V is TRBV5-6 and J is TRBJ2-7; D is unresolved. This CDR3 is 14 amino acids long. CDR1 is SGHDT, CDR2 YYEEEE, per germline. Trimming left V 2 bases short and J 2 bases short, with 11 bases between. In DNA form, the CDR3 reads TGTGCCAGCAGCTTCGGCGACACCGCCTACGAGCAGTACGTC. Translation gives CASSFGDTAYEQYV.

This clone was seen a few times. V is TRBV28 and J is TRBJ2-7, with D perhaps TRBD1 (6 bases). Between the trimmed V and J ends, which lost 5 bases and 0 bases, there was a span of 11 bases. Germline CDR1 and CDR2: MDHEN and SYDVKM. This CDR3 is 14 amino acids long. CDR3 sequence reads: CASSATGFSYEQYV. As DNA, the CDR3 is TGTGCCAGCAGTGCAACAGGGTTCTCCTACGAGCAGTACGTC.

This clone showed up just a few times. This rearrangement joins TRBV27 to TRBJ2-3; D perhaps matches TRBD1 (7 bases). The ends were cut back, 10 bases at V and 9 bases at J, with 17 bases in the middle. The CDR3 is 12 amino acids. CDR1 is MNHEY and CDR2 is SMNVEV in the germline V gene (reference sequence). The CDR3 region is CATRTGGDTQYF. In DNA, the CDR3 is TGTGCCACCAGGACAGGCGGGGACACGCAGTATTTT.

The chain combines TRBV29-1 with TRBJ2-5, with 8 nucleotides matching TRBD1. V lost 8 bases and J lost 1; bases outside the gene matches: 6. Germline CDR1 is SQVTM and CDR2 is ANQGSEA. The CDR3 has 13 residues. CDR3 in DNA: TGCAGCCTTACTACAGGGGGCCAAGAGACCCAGTACTTC. Its translation: CSLTTGGQETQYF.

The V and J genes are TRBV6-1 and TRBJ2-1, with D perhaps TRBD1 or TRBD2 (5 bases each). CDR1 MNHNS and CDR2 SASEGT come from the germline V gene. V was cut by 8 bases and J by 13 bases, with 18 bases left in between. The CDR3 runs to 12 residues. The CDR3 bases are TGTGCCAGCTGGGACGGTTACATTGAACAGTTCTTC. It codes for CASWDGYIEQFF.

V gene TRBV2 combines with J gene TRBJ1-1; the match to TRBD1 covers 7 bases. The CDR3 spans 14 residues. The germline gives CDR1 SNHLY, CDR2 FYNNEI. V lost 1 base and J lost 2; bases outside the gene matches: 1. In nucleotides, the CDR3 is TGTGCCAGCAGTGAAGGACAGGGTAACACTGAAGCTTTCTTT. It translates to CASSEGQGNTEAFF. Together with reference TRBV2 and TRBJ1-1, the CDR3 gives the full variable domain: EPEVTQTPSHQVTQMGQEVILRCVPISNHLYFYWYRQILGQKVEFLVSFYNNEISEKSEIFDDQFSVERPDGSNFTLKIRSTKLEDSAMYFCASSEGQGNTEAFFGQGTRLTVV.

This clone was seen a single time. The V gene is TRBV7-9, the J gene TRBJ2-3; D unresolved. CDR1 and CDR2 from the germline V gene are SEHNR and FQNEAQ (reference sequence). The CDR3 totals 15 residues. V lost 2 bases, J lost 1 base, and 10 bases lay in between. The CDR3 loop is CASSLCVARTDTQYF. The CDR3 nucleotides are TGTGCCAGCAGCTTATGTGTAGCCCGCACAGATACGCAGTATTTT.

The J gene is TRBJ1-2, the V gene TRBV9, with unresolved D. V lost 3 bases, J lost 4 bases, and 19 bases lay in between. The germline CDR1 and CDR2 sequences are SGDLS and YYNGEE. The CDR3 has 16 residues. CDR3: CASSAVGSPAGYGYTF. The CDR3, as DNA: TGTGCCAGCAGCGCGGTCGGCAGCCCGGCGGGCTATGGCTACACCTTC. Supplemented by reference TRBV9 and TRBJ1-2, the full variable domain reads DSGVTQTPKHLITATGQRVTLRCSPRSGDLSVYWYQQSLDQGLQFLIQYYNGEERAKGNILERFSAQQFPDLHSELNLSSLELGDSALYFCASSAVGSPAGYGYTFGSGTRLTVV.

The chain employs TRBV5-3 and TRBJ2-5; weak D call: TRBD2 (7 bases). TRBV5-3 is an open reading frame whose function is uncertain. The CDR3 length is 17 residues. The V end was cut by 4 bases, the J end by 3 bases, with 22 bases between. CDR3 sequence reads: CARSRKNRGGCKETQYF. CDR3 DNA sequence: TGTGCCAGAAGCCGAAAAAATAGGGGGGGATGCAAAGAGACCCAGTACTTC.

A note on this clone: One end of the junction fails to match germline, which may point to a read error. The rearrangement uses TRBV7-7 and TRBJ2-7; D is ambiguous. Germline CDR1 is SSHAT and CDR2 is FNYEAQ (reference sequence). The CDR3 totals 13 residues. This CDR3 reads CASSQRTNYEQYF. The CDR3 DNA sequence: TGTGCTAGCAGCCAAAGGACGAACTACGAGCAGTACTTC.

The rearrangement uses TRBV27 and TRBJ2-2; D is uncertain. CDR3 length: 17 amino acids. V dropped 3 bases and J dropped 3 bases, with 17 bases sitting between them. Looked up from germline, CDR1 is MNHEY and CDR2 is SMNVEV (reference sequence). Here the CDR3 DNA reads TGTGCCAGCAGTTTTCGATCTTACGGTTATGACACCGGGGAGCTGTTTTTT. Encoded protein: CASSFRSYGYDTGELFF.

This chain joins TRBV11-2 and TRBJ1-6; D remains unclear. V gave up 0 bases and J gave up 0 bases, with 3 bases separating them. Germline loops: CDR1 SGHAT, CDR2 FQNNGV. CDR3 length: 15 residues. This CDR3 reads CASSLEGSYNSPLHF. In nucleotides, the CDR3 is TGTGCCAGCAGCTTAGAGGGCTCCTATAATTCACCCCTCCACTTT.

The chain employs TRBV9 and TRBJ1-5; D not certain. V was trimmed by 3 bases and J by 0 bases, leaving 7 bases between them. Germline loops: CDR1 SGDLS, CDR2 YYNGEE. This CDR3 has 14 amino acids. In DNA, the CDR3 is TGTGCCAGCAGCGCCGGAAATAGCAATCAGCCCCAGCATTTT. Its translation: CASSAGNSNQPQHF.

V and J are TRBV5-4 and TRBJ2-2; possible D gene TRBD2, 5 bases. Trimming shortened V by 0 bases and J by 7 bases, and 10 bases separated the two germline ends. This CDR3 is 14 amino acids long. Germline loops: CDR1 SGHNT, CDR2 YYREEE (reference sequence). The CDR3 DNA reads TGTGCCAGCAGCTTGGCAGGCGGGTTCGGGGAGCTGTTTTTT. Translated: CASSLAGGFGELFF.

This chain links TRBV5-8 with TRBJ2-3, with 10 positions matching TRBD2. Losses at the gene ends were 2 bases for V and 1 base for J; bases not matched to a gene: 7. This CDR3 has 17 residues. Germline V gives CDR1 SGHTS, CDR2 YDEGEE. The DNA for the CDR3 is TGTGCCAGCAGCTTCTGGGTAACTAGCGGGGGCACAGATACGCAGTATTTT. Its translation is CASSFWVTSGGTDTQYF.

The chain employs TRBV11-3 and TRBJ2-3; tentative D call: TRBD1 (6 bases). Trimming cost V 2 bases and J 6 bases, with 18 bases left between them. Germline loops: CDR1 SGHNT, CDR2 YENEEA. The CDR3 has 16 amino acids. The CDR3 is CASSLRLEQGRDTQYF. DNA of the CDR3: TGTGCCAGCAGCTTACGCCTTGAACAGGGCCGGGATACGCAGTATTTT.